These 5 T cell receptor beta chains were all obtained from the same sample, sequenced in a study of beta chain features in type 1 diabetes. The sequenced template was cDNA made from the entire isolated RNA. Profiled with immunoSEQ multiplex PCR; TCRdb holds only in-frame clones, not every one. The top ten hold approximately 0.038% of the sample, which has roughly 450,000 clones, approximately 15% seen once. Sequencing used naive CD4+ T cells from blood. Receptors were obtained from a man in his thirties or forties in good health.

This clone was seen only a few times. The rearrangement joins TRBV10-3 to TRBJ1-2, with unresolved D. Trimming took 6 bases from V and 0 from J, leaving 8 bases between them. Germline V gene sequence: CDR1 ENHRY, CDR2 SYGVKD. CDR3 length equals 13 residues. The CDR3 DNA follows: TGTGCCATCAGCCGGGAACCTAACTATGGCTACACCTTC. Amino acid sequence: CAISREPNYGYTF.

This clone was observed a few times. V usage is TRBV27 and J usage is TRBJ2-6; possible D gene TRBD2, 7 bases. V was shortened by 7 bases and J by 2 bases, with 21 bases between the two germline ends. Germline CDR1 and CDR2: MNHEY and SMNVEV (reference sequence). CDR3 length equals 18 residues. The CDR3 reads CASTVYLRGGTGANVLTF. The CDR3 DNA sequence: TGTGCCAGCACCGTTTATCTGAGGGGGGGCACTGGGGCCAACGTCCTGACTTTC.

This clone showed up just a few times. The J gene is TRBJ2-2, the V gene TRBV27; D is undetermined. V gave up 1 base and J gave up 1 base, with 4 bases separating them. CDR3 length: 14 amino acids. CDR1 and CDR2 from the germline V gene are MNHEY and SMNVEV (reference sequence). The CDR3 DNA follows: TGTGCCAGCAGTTTATATGGGAACACCGGGGAGCTGTTTTTT. Protein sequence: CASSLYGNTGELFF.

This chain uses TRBV5-4 with TRBJ2-3, with 7 bases aligning to TRBD2. Germline lookup yields CDR1 SGHNT and CDR2 YYREEE (reference sequence). V gave up 4 bases and J gave up 2 bases; unmatched junction bases: 7. This CDR3 has 15 amino acids. CDR3 in DNA: TGTGCCAGCAGCCTCACTAGCGCTCACACAGATACGCAGTATTTT. Its translation: CASSLTSAHTDTQYF.

This clone was observed a handful of times. The chain couples TRBV11-2 to TRBJ2-3; 9 nucleotides agree with TRBD1. V dropped 5 bases and J dropped 0; count of bases not matched to a gene: 9. The CDR3 extends over 17 amino acids. Germline assignment: CDR1 SGHAT and CDR2 FQNNGV. The CDR3 bases are TGTGCCAGCAGCCCGACCGGGACAGGGATGAGCACAGATACGCAGTATTTT. This translates into CASSPTGTGMSTDTQYF.